The 31 T cell receptor beta chains listed next were all sequenced from one sample in a study of T cells in narcolepsy. Generated by immunoSEQ multiplex PCR, the TCRdb table keeps only in-frame clones and is missing some. The sample contains tens of thousands of clones, 75% to 90% of which appear only once. The sequenced sample was memory (CD45RA-) CD4+ T cells from blood. These receptors were obtained from a human donor in good health.

Regarding this clone: The sample holds other DNA sequences that translate to the same CDR3. The chain joins TRBV6-1 to TRBJ2-7; tentatively, D is TRBD1 (6 bases). There are 14 residues in the CDR3. From germline, CDR1 is MNHNS and CDR2 SASEGT. Trimming left V 2 bases short and J 4 bases short, with 12 bases between. Here the CDR3 DNA reads TGTGCCAGCAGTGAAACAGGGAGTGAGTACGAGCAGTACTTC. Translation gives CASSETGSEYEQYF.

The DNA for the CDR3 is TGCGCCAGCAGTGAGACAGGTCTCTCTGGAAACACCATATATTTT. Protein sequence: CASSETGLSGNTIYF. This chain links TRBV5-1 with TRBJ1-3; D may be TRBD1 (6 bases). In germline, CDR1 is SGHRS, CDR2 YFSETQ. The CDR3 consists of 15 residues. V was cut by 5 bases and J by 0 bases, with 12 bases left in between.

The chain joins TRBV5-4 to TRBJ2-5; D tentatively fits TRBD1 or TRBD2 (5 bases each). The germline CDR1 and CDR2 sequences are SGHNT and YYREEE (reference sequence). The length of the CDR3 is 14 residues. Trimming removed 4 bases from V and 3 bases from J, with 13 bases in between. The CDR3 nucleotides read TGTGCCAGCAGCCGCCGGGACGGTAAAGAGACCCAGTACTTC. Amino acids: CASSRRDGKETQYF.

CDR3 DNA sequence: TGTGCCAGCAGTCAGGACGGTGAAAAACTGTTTTTT. As protein: CASSQDGEKLFF. The chain is built from TRBV5-8 and TRBJ1-4; D gene unclear. CDR1 is SGHTS and CDR2 is YDEGEE in the germline V gene. CDR3 length equals 12 residues. With 5 bases removed from V and 7 bases from J, the gap between germline ends came to 9 bases.

The rearrangement uses TRBV11-3 and TRBJ2-1; a weak D match, TRBD2 (5 bases). CDR1 and CDR2 (germline): SGHNT, YENEEA. This CDR3 is 13 amino acids long. Between the trimmed V and J ends, which lost 6 bases and 6 bases, there was a span of 12 bases. The CDR3 here is CASSRELSNEQFF. The CDR3 region has the DNA TGTGCCAGCAGTCGGGAACTTTCCAATGAGCAGTTCTTC.

The chain joins TRBV9 to TRBJ2-5; 15 bases match TRBD2. The CDR3 is made up of 17 amino acids. Germline V gene sequence: CDR1 SGDLS, CDR2 YYNGEE. Unmatched junction bases numbered 10, after V lost 5 bases and J lost 5 bases. In nucleotides, the CDR3 is TGTGCCAGCAGTCGGACTAGCGGGGGGGCCGCTTGGGAGACCCAGTACTTC. Translation gives CASSRTSGGAAWETQYF.

This clone was counted once. The chain joins TRBV11-1 to TRBJ2-2; possible D gene TRBD2, 6 bases. V lost 6 bases, J lost 3 bases, and 17 bases lay in between. This CDR3 contains 16 residues. Germline CDR1 is SGHAT and CDR2 is FQDESV (reference sequence). The DNA for the CDR3 is TGTGCCAGCAGATCCGCCGGAGGGGCCGACACCGGGGAGCTGTTTTTT. This translates into CASRSAGGADTGELFF.

This sequence joins TRBV5-5 and TRBJ2-1, with 13 bases that match TRBD2. Germline V gene sequence: CDR1 SGHKS, CDR2 YYEKEE (reference sequence). J was trimmed by 15 bases and V by 0 bases; bases with no gene match: 9. The CDR3 length is 15 residues. The CDR3 spells CASSLDPGLAGTTFF. As DNA, the CDR3 is TGTGCCAGCAGCTTGGATCCGGGACTAGCGGGAACTACGTTCTTC. The complete variable domain, with remaining parts taken from reference TRBV5-5 and TRBJ2-1, reads DAGVTQSPTHLIKTRGQQVTLRCSPISGHKSVSWYQQVLGQGPQFIFQYYEKEERGRGNFPDRFSARQFPNYSSELNVNALLLGDSALYLCASSLDPGLAGTTFFGPGTRLTVL.

The chain employs TRBV4-1 and TRBJ2-6; D possibly corresponds to TRBD1 (5 bases). V lost 4 bases to trimming and J lost 2 bases, with 15 bases between them. Looked up from germline, CDR1 is MGHRA and CDR2 is YSYEKL. This CDR3 region has 17 residues. The CDR3 here is CASSLRFREPGANVLTF. The CDR3 DNA is TGCGCCAGCAGCCTAAGGTTCAGGGAACCTGGGGCCAACGTCCTGACTTTC.

J is TRBJ1-1 and V is TRBV19; D is possibly TRBD1 (5 bases). Germline loops: CDR1 LNHDA, CDR2 SQIVND (reference sequence). This CDR3 contains 12 residues. The CDR3: CAASGVDTEAFF. The CDR3 bases are TGTGCTGCGTCGGGGGTTGATACTGAAGCTTTCTTT.

The chain links TRBV29-1 to TRBJ2-5; the match to TRBD1 covers 8 bases. The CDR3 spans 16 residues. V lost 1 base to trimming and J lost 0 bases; unmatched junction nucleotides: 7. CDR1 SQVTM and CDR2 ANQGSEA come from the germline V gene. CDR3 in DNA: TGCAGCGTTGAAGGGGGACAGGACCCGTACCAAGAGACCCAGTACTTC. Its protein product is CSVEGGQDPYQETQYF.

The V and J genes are TRBV11-2 and TRBJ2-5; D may be TRBD1 (5 bases). Looked up from germline, CDR1 is SGHAT and CDR2 is FQNNGV. The CDR3 sequence is 15 residues long. V lost 1 base and J lost 1, with 10 bases in between. The DNA for the CDR3 is TGTGCCAGCAGCTTAGGGTTAGGGGCCCAAGAGACCCAGTACTTC. Protein: CASSLGLGAQETQYF.

The gene calls are TRBV19 and TRBJ2-3, with 7 nucleotides matching TRBD1. Germline V gene sequence: CDR1 LNHDA, CDR2 SQIVND (reference sequence). V lost 3 bases to trimming and J lost 9 bases; unmatched junction nucleotides: 6. The length of the CDR3 is 13 residues. CDR3 loop: CASSIRTGPTQYF. The CDR3, as DNA: TGTGCCAGTAGTATCAGGACAGGCCCAACGCAGTATTTT.

The gene calls are TRBV5-1 and TRBJ2-2, with D possibly matching TRBD2 (6 bases). CDR3 length equals 15 residues. V was cut by 2 bases and J by 0 bases, with 8 bases left in between. In germline, CDR1 is SGHRS, CDR2 YFSETQ. This chain's CDR3 is CASSLPGANTGELFF. The CDR3 bases are TGCGCCAGCAGCTTACCGGGGGCGAACACCGGGGAGCTGTTTTTT. Combining the CDR3 with reference TRBV5-1 and TRBJ2-2 gives the whole variable domain KAGVTQTPRYLIKTRGQQVTLSCSPISGHRSVSWYQQTPGQGLQFLFEYFSETQRNKGNFPGRFSGRQFSNSRSEMNVSTLELGDSALYLCASSLPGANTGELFFGEGSRLTVL.

The chain carries TRBV7-9 and TRBJ1-2; D unclear. This CDR3 comprises 13 residues. Between the trimmed V and J ends, which lost 1 base and 5 bases, there was a span of 8 bases. Germline V gene data show CDR1 as SEHNR and CDR2 as FQNEAQ (reference sequence). The DNA for the CDR3 is TGTGCCAGCAGCTTAGGAGGGTGGTATGGCTACACCTTC. This gives the protein CASSLGGWYGYTF. The full variable domain, its missing parts supplied by reference TRBV7-9 and TRBJ1-2, is DTGVSQNPRHKITKRGQNVTFRCDPISEHNRLYWYRQTLGQGPEFLTYFQNEAQLEKSRLLSDRFSAERPKGSFSTLEIQRTEQGDSAMYLCASSLGGWYGYTFGSGTRLTVV.

The chain uses TRBV25-1 and TRBJ1-2, with a possible D match to TRBD1 (6 bases). CDR1 and CDR2 (germline): MGHDK, SYGVNS. This CDR3 spans 15 amino acids. V was clipped by 1 base and J by 8 bases, with 17 bases between them. CDR3 in DNA: TGTGCCAGCAGTGAATTTGAGGGGGACGGGAAGGGCTACACCTTC. Translated: CASSEFEGDGKGYTF.

The CDR3 here is CASSQSPLRIHADTQYF. The CDR3 coding sequence is TGTGCCAGCAGCCAAAGCCCCCTTAGAATTCATGCAGATACGCAGTATTTT. The chain recombines TRBV4-2 with TRBJ2-3, with no clear D. The V end lost 2 bases, the J end lost 4 bases, and 19 bases lay between the germline ends. CDR1 LGHNA and CDR2 YNFKEQ come from the germline V gene. CDR3 length: 17 amino acids.

The chain links TRBV7-6 to TRBJ1-1, with 7 bases fitting TRBD1. The V segment lost 0 bases and the J segment 4 bases; nucleotides outside the gene matches: 2. The V gene's germline CDR1 is SGHVS and CDR2 FNYEAQ. This CDR3 comprises 14 residues. CDR3 DNA: TGTGCCAGCAGCTTAGCTCCAGGGGGCACTGAAGCTTTCTTT. This gives the protein CASSLAPGGTEAFF.

For this clone: The sample contains more than one DNA sequence encoding this CDR3. The chain couples TRBV7-2 to TRBJ1-2; perhaps TRBD1 as D (5 bases). V shed 5 bases and J shed 5 bases, with 9 bases lying between them. CDR1 and CDR2 from the germline V gene are SGHTA and FQGNSA. The CDR3 is 12 residues long. The CDR3 nucleotides read TGTGCCAGCAGCCTTGACAGATATGGCTACACCTTC. Its protein product is CASSLDRYGYTF.

This chain links TRBV6-5 with TRBJ2-7, with 13 bases aligning to TRBD2. CDR3 length: 14 residues. The V gene end was trimmed by 6 bases and the J gene end by 6 bases; junction bases not matched to a gene: 5. In germline, CDR1 is MNHEY, CDR2 SVGAGI. CDR3 loop: CASSTSGRGPEQYF. The CDR3 DNA reads TGTGCCAGCAGCACTAGCGGGAGGGGACCCGAGCAGTACTTC.

The chain has TRBV5-4 and TRBJ1-1, with 7 bases fitting TRBD1. V was clipped by 4 bases and J by 9 bases; unmatched bases: 3. Germline loops: CDR1 SGHNT, CDR2 YYREEE (reference sequence). The CDR3 covers 11 residues. The CDR3 is CASSGGGKAFF. The CDR3 DNA follows: TGTGCCAGCAGCGGAGGGGGCAAAGCTTTCTTT. Variable domain in full (rest from reference TRBV5-4 and TRBJ1-1): ETGVTQSPTHLIKTRGQQVTLRCSSQSGHNTVSWYQQALGQGPQFIFQYYREEENGRGNFPPRFSGLQFPNYSSELNVNALELDDSALYLCASSGGGKAFFGQGTRLTVV.

The chain joins TRBV12-1 to TRBJ2-7; TRBD1, the D gene given by the table, was not confirmed from the DNA. TRBV12-1 is an annotated pseudogene. The CDR3 sequence is 17 residues long. The CDR3 DNA sequence: TGTGCCAGCAGCCCACTACGACAGGTAAACAGCTCCTACGAGCAGTACTTC. Protein sequence: CASSPLRQVNSSYEQYF.

V and J are TRBV5-1 and TRBJ1-1, with 7 bases matching TRBD1. CDR3 length: 13 amino acids. Germline V CDR1 and CDR2: SGHRS, YFSETQ. J was trimmed by 4 bases and V by 4 bases; bases with no gene match: 4. The CDR3 sequence: CASSVDRSTEAFF. CDR3 nucleotides: TGCGCCAGCAGCGTGGACAGGAGCACTGAAGCTTTCTTT. Supplemented by reference TRBV5-1 and TRBJ1-1, the full variable domain reads KAGVTQTPRYLIKTRGQQVTLSCSPISGHRSVSWYQQTPGQGLQFLFEYFSETQRNKGNFPGRFSGRQFSNSRSEMNVSTLELGDSALYLCASSVDRSTEAFFGQGTRLTVV.

The chain's CDR3 is CASSSQRTGSYEQYF. CDR3 sequence (DNA): TGTGCCAGCAGTTCCCAACGGACAGGCTCCTACGAGCAGTACTTC. The chain joins TRBV6-5 to TRBJ2-7, with 7 bases identical to TRBD1. Germline-derived CDR1 and CDR2 are MNHEY and SVGAGI. The CDR3 spans 15 residues. V was pared by 4 bases and J by 0 bases, with 6 bases of the junction left unmatched.

The chain links TRBV5-1 to TRBJ1-6, with D possibly being TRBD1 (5 bases). The V gene's germline CDR1 is SGHRS and CDR2 YFSETQ. Between the trimmed V and J ends, which lost 2 bases and 2 bases, there was a span of 8 bases. The CDR3 extends over 15 amino acids. In DNA, the CDR3 is TGCGCCAGCAGCTTAACAGGTCCCTATAATTCACCCCTCCACTTT. Encoded protein: CASSLTGPYNSPLHF.

This clone was observed a handful of times. This chain connects TRBV19 to TRBJ2-3, with D uncertain. V lost 9 bases and J lost 0, with 13 bases in between. The CDR3 spans 14 residues. Germline values: CDR1 LNHDA, CDR2 SQIVND (reference sequence). Here the CDR3 reads CASRDGASTDTQYF. CDR3 bases: TGTGCCAGCAGAGACGGAGCCAGCACAGATACGCAGTATTTT.

This clone was detected once. V and J are TRBV19 and TRBJ2-3; 8 bases map to TRBD2. CDR3 length equals 16 residues. The V gene's germline CDR1 is LNHDA and CDR2 SQIVND (reference sequence). The V and J ends lost 3 bases and 0 bases, in that order; junction bases with no gene match: 5. The CDR3 region has the DNA TGTGCCAGTAGTATCCTGACTAGCGCGAGCACAGATACGCAGTATTTT. This translates into CASSILTSASTDTQYF.

This clone was counted only a few times. The chain uses TRBV7-9 and TRBJ1-3; D perhaps matches TRBD1 (5 bases). V was clipped by 7 bases and J by 1 base, with 8 bases between them. From germline, CDR1 is SEHNR and CDR2 FQNEAQ (reference sequence). This CDR3 region has 13 residues. CDR3 region: CASIRGSGNTIYF. The CDR3 DNA sequence: TGTGCCAGCATCCGGGGGTCTGGAAACACCATATATTTT.

This clone appeared once. The CDR3 protein is CAISEFTSRGDYGYTF. The CDR3 DNA is TGTGCCATCAGTGAGTTCACATCCAGAGGGGACTATGGCTACACCTTC. The chain couples TRBV10-3 to TRBJ1-2; perhaps TRBD1 as D (5 bases). The CDR3 loop spans 16 amino acids. V lost 1 base, J lost 3 bases, and 15 bases lay in between. Per the germline V gene, CDR1 is ENHRY and CDR2 is SYGVKD.

The chain combines TRBV7-3 with TRBJ2-1, with D possibly called TRBD1 or TRBD2 (5 bases each). V shed 5 bases and J shed 8 bases, with 16 bases lying between them. The V gene's germline CDR1 is SGHTA and CDR2 FQGTGA. The CDR3 runs to 14 residues. CDR3 protein: CASSITRDHHEQFF. The CDR3 DNA reads as TGTGCCAGCAGCATCACCCGGGACCATCATGAGCAGTTCTTC.

V is TRBV9 and J is TRBJ2-4; 10 bases are a match to TRBD2. The CDR3 contains 16 residues. The ends lost 0 bases at V and 8 bases at J; junction bases unmatched: 8. CDR1 SGDLS and CDR2 YYNGEE come from the germline V gene. CDR3 nucleotide sequence: TGTGCCAGCAGCGTAGTCAGCGGGGGGGCCGGGGACATTCAGTACTTC. Protein product: CASSVVSGGAGDIQYF.